This entry features one TCR beta chain sequence. V was pared by 5 bases and J by 4 bases, with 11 bases between. The CDR3 totals 13 residues. Germline V gene sequence: CDR1 SGHAT, CDR2 FQNNGV. The data were taken from a study of control samples from healthy donors and cancer patients. Repertoires were generated with immunoSEQ multiplex PCR, while TCRdb's copy carries only in-frame clones and drops some. Among around 110,000 clones, 80% to 90% were seen once, and the ten largest hold approximately 1.1%. Sequenced: PBMCs. The TCR comes from a woman between 50 and 59 years old with colorectal cancer. The rearrangement links TRBV11-2 to TRBJ1-2; D unresolved. The CDR3 nucleotides are TGTGCCAGCAGCGCCATTCGGGGCTATGGCTACACCTTC. It specifies CASSAIRGYGYTF.